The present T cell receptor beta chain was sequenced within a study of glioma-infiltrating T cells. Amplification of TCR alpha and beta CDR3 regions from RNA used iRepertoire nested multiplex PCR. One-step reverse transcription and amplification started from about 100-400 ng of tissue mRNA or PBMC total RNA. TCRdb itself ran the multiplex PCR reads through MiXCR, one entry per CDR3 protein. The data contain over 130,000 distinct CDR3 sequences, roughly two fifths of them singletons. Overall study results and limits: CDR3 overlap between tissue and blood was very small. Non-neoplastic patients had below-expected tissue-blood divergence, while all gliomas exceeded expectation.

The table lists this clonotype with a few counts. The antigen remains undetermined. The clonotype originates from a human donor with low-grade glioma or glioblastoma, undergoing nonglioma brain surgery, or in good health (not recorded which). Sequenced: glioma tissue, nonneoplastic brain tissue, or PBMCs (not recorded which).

For the CDR3, the DNA is TGCAGTCCCTCAGGGGGTGATTCACCCCTCCACTTT. Residues: CSPSGGDSPLHF. The chain combines TRBV20-1 with TRBJ1-6; 7 bases are shared with TRBD1. Germline V gives CDR1 DFQATT, CDR2 SNEGSKA (reference sequence). This CDR3 comprises 12 residues. Losses at the gene ends were 8 bases for V and 8 bases for J; bases not matched to a gene: 6.